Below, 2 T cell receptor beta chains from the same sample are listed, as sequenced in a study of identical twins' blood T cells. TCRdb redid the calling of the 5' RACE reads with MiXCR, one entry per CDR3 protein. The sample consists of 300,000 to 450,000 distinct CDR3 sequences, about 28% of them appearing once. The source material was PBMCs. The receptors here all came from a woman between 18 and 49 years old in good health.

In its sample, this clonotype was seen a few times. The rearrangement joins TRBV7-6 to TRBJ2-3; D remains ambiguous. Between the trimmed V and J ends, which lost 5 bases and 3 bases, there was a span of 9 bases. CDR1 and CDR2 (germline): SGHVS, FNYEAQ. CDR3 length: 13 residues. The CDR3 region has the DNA TGTGCCAGCAGCCAGTTCATAACAGATACGCAGTATTTT. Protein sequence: CASSQFITDTQYF.

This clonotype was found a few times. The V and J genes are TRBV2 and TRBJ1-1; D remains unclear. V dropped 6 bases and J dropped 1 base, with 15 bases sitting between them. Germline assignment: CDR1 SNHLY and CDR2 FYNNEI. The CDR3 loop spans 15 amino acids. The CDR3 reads CASRLSYTANTEAFF. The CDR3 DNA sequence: TGTGCCAGCAGACTGTCCTATACAGCGAACACTGAAGCTTTCTTT.